This passage covers 7 T cell receptor beta chains from one sample sequenced in a study of T cell repertoires in cytomegalovirus infection. Each CDR3 protein is one row after TCRdb ran MiXCR on the reads. The sample comprises 510,000 or so distinct CDR3 sequences, about 30% of which are singletons, and over 10% rests with the top ten. Specimen: PBMCs. Receptors originate from a human donor in good health (CMV status not recorded). Some clones in this sample may be carry-over from other donors' samples.

This clonotype appeared a single time. The chain recombines TRBV6-2 or TRBV6-3 with TRBJ2-1; D not certain. The CDR3 is made up of 14 amino acids. Per the germline V gene, CDR1 is MNHEY and CDR2 is SVGEGT. Trimming left V 5 bases short and J 6 bases short, with 14 bases between. The CDR3 loop reads CASSARLSRNEQFF. The CDR3 nucleotides are TGTGCCAGCAGTGCTCGACTGAGCCGCAATGAGCAGTTCTTC.

The genes are TRBV7-9 and TRBJ2-7; possibly TRBD2 for D (6 bases). Germline values: CDR1 SEHNR, CDR2 FQNEAQ (reference sequence). The CDR3 is 11 amino acids. V lost 5 bases and J lost 5, with 7 bases in between. CDR3 sequence reads: CASSAGNEQYF. DNA for the CDR3: TGTGCCAGCAGCGCGGGAAACGAGCAGTACTTC. Supplemented by reference TRBV7-9 and TRBJ2-7, the full variable domain reads DTGVSQNPRHKITKRGQNVTFRCDPISEHNRLYWYRQTLGQGPEFLTYFQNEAQLEKSRLLSDRFSAERPKGSFSTLEIQRTEQGDSAMYLCASSAGNEQYFGPGTRLTVT.

V is TRBV9 and J is TRBJ2-5; 8 nucleotides line up with TRBD2. With V trimmed by 3 bases and J by 4 bases, 8 bases remained unmatched. Per germline, CDR1 SGDLS and CDR2 YYNGEE. CDR3 size: 15 residues. The CDR3: CASSGEGLAGETQYF. DNA for the CDR3: TGTGCCAGCAGCGGCGAGGGGCTAGCGGGAGAGACCCAGTACTTC.

This clonotype was counted many times. The gene calls are TRBV7-6 and TRBJ1-1; D is ambiguous. CDR3 length: 12 residues. V lost 5 bases to trimming and J lost 8 bases, with 12 bases between them. Germline V gene data show CDR1 as SGHVS and CDR2 as FNYEAQ. Written as DNA, the CDR3 is TGTGCCAGCAGCCCTCGGGCCCCAGAAGCTTTCTTT. Amino acids: CASSPRAPEAFF.

This clonotype was seen only a few times. The V and J genes are TRBV27 and TRBJ2-1; 11 bases match TRBD2. CDR3 length: 15 amino acids. V trimming: 4 bases; J trimming: 8 bases; junction bases outside the gene matches: 7. Per the germline V gene, CDR1 is MNHEY and CDR2 is SMNVEV (reference sequence). The CDR3 region is CASSSGLAGFYEQFF. CDR3 bases: TGTGCCAGCAGTTCAGGACTAGCGGGTTTTTATGAGCAGTTCTTC.

The CDR3 DNA sequence: TGTGCCAGCAGCTTAGATTCGTGGGAAGAGACCCAGTACTTC. As protein: CASSLDSWEETQYF. The V and J genes are TRBV7-2 and TRBJ2-5; D remains ambiguous. Germline CDR1 is SGHTA and CDR2 is FQGNSA. Trimming removed 1 base from V and 3 bases from J, with 9 bases in between. This CDR3 region has 14 residues.

This clonotype was detected ten times or more. The V gene is TRBV7-2, the J gene TRBJ2-3; 8 nucleotides agree with TRBD2. This CDR3 is 16 amino acids long. V dropped 5 bases and J dropped 2; count of bases not matched to a gene: 9. Germline CDR1 is SGHTA and CDR2 is FQGNSA. As DNA, the CDR3 is TGTGCCAGCAGCCCATATGGACTAGCCAACACAGATACGCAGTATTTT. Amino acid sequence: CASSPYGLANTDTQYF.